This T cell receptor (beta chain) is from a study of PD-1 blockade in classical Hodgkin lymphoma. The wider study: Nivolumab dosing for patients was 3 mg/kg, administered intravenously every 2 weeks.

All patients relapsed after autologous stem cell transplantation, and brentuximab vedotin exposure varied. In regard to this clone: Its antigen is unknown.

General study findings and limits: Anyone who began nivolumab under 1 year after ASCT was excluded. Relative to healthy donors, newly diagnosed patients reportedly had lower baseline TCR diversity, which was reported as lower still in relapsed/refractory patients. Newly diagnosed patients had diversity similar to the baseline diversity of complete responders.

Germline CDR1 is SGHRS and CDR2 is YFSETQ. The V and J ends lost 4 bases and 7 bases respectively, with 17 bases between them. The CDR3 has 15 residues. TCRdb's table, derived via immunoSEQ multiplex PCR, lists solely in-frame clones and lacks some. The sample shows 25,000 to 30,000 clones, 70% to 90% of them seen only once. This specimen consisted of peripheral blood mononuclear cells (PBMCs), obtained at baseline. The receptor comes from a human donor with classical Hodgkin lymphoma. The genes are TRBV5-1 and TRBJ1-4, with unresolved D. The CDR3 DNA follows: TGCGCCAGCAGCCCGGTCGCGGCCGCTGTTGAAAAACTGTTTTTT. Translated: CASSPVAAAVEKLFF.